Each of the 17 T cell receptor beta chains below was sequenced from the same sample in a study of shared clonotypes between healthy human individuals. TCRdb's table, derived via immunoSEQ multiplex PCR, lists solely in-frame clones and lacks some. Of approximately 100,000 clones detected, more than 65% appear once; the ten largest clones hold 24%. Material for sequencing was memory CD8+ T cells sorted from blood. Subset noted: CD45RO+ cells pooled with CCR7-negative TemRA cells. These receptors were obtained from a woman younger than 45 in good health.

This chain joins TRBV9 and TRBJ2-1; D is ambiguous. V was trimmed by 0 bases and J by 8 bases, leaving 9 bases between them. Germline CDR1 reads SGDLS; CDR2 reads YYNGEE. The CDR3 has 13 amino acids. The DNA for the CDR3 is TGTGCCAGCAGCGTAGGTAGTCCCGATGAGCAGTTCTTC. Translated: CASSVGSPDEQFF.

The chain joins TRBV11-2 to TRBJ2-2; TRBD2 matches at 7 bases. The CDR3 runs 16 residues. The germline CDR1 and CDR2 sequences are SGHAT and FQNNGV. Unmatched junction bases numbered 6, after V lost 5 bases and J lost 0 bases. The CDR3 reads CASSPIAGTNTGELFF. The CDR3 bases are TGTGCCAGCAGCCCGATAGCGGGTACGAACACCGGGGAGCTGTTTTTT.

The genes are TRBV2 and TRBJ2-1; D is perhaps TRBD2 (5 bases). Trimming took 7 bases from V and 9 from J, leaving 22 bases between them. Germline V lookup: CDR1 SNHLY, CDR2 FYNNEI. The CDR3 runs to 15 residues. The CDR3: CASMGARVWSGEQFF. DNA for the CDR3: TGTGCCAGCATGGGAGCGCGGGTCTGGTCGGGTGAGCAGTTCTTC. The entire variable domain, with the rest obtained from reference TRBV2 and TRBJ2-1, is as follows: EPEVTQTPSHQVTQMGQEVILRCVPISNHLYFYWYRQILGQKVEFLVSFYNNEISEKSEIFDDQFSVERPDGSNFTLKIRSTKLEDSAMYFCASMGARVWSGEQFFGPGTRLTVL.

V and J are TRBV9 and TRBJ2-7; 9 bases match TRBD1. Trimming cost V 4 bases and J 5 bases; bases outside gene matches: 7. Germline V gene lookup returns CDR1 SGDLS and CDR2 YYNGEE. The CDR3 is 14 amino acids. The CDR3 region has the DNA TGTGCCAGCAGCCCAGGACAGGGGAGGGACGAGCAGTACTTC. Encoded protein: CASSPGQGRDEQYF.

The chain joins TRBV4-1 to TRBJ1-5, with 7 positions matching TRBD1. V dropped 0 bases and J dropped 7; count of bases not matched to a gene: 12. From germline, CDR1 is MGHRA and CDR2 YSYEKL. CDR3 length: 17 residues. In nucleotides, the CDR3 is TGCGCCAGCAGCCAAGATAGTACAGGGGTCGGCTACCAGCCCCAGCATTTT. Its protein product is CASSQDSTGVGYQPQHF.

The V and J genes are TRBV25-1 and TRBJ2-1; a weak D match, TRBD2 (6 bases). CDR3 length: 15 residues. Trimming took 6 bases from V and 4 from J, leaving 16 bases between them. The V gene's germline CDR1 is MGHDK and CDR2 SYGVNS. The CDR3 DNA sequence: TGTGCCAGCAGCCCGGGGTTAGCGGAGTACAATGAGCAGTTCTTC. Protein sequence: CASSPGLAEYNEQFF. Full variable domain (remainder filled in from reference TRBV25-1 and TRBJ2-1): EADIYQTPRYLVIGTGKKITLECSQTMGHDKMYWYQQDPGMELHLIHYSYGVNSTEKGDLSSESTVSRIRTEHFPLTLESARPSHTSQYLCASSPGLAEYNEQFFGPGTRLTVL.

The rearrangement joins TRBV19 to TRBJ2-7; unclear D gene. Germline V gene lookup returns CDR1 LNHDA and CDR2 SQIVND (reference sequence). Trimming took off 4 bases at V and 0 bases at J, with 13 bases between the two ends. This CDR3 is 15 amino acids long. CDR3 sequence: CASSSEHTSSYEQYF. The CDR3 nucleotides are TGTGCCAGTAGTAGTGAACATACTTCCTCCTACGAGCAGTACTTC.

This chain joins TRBV27 and TRBJ2-1, with 9 bases lining up with TRBD1. The germline V gene encodes CDR1 MNHEY and CDR2 SMNVEV (reference sequence). The CDR3 runs to 12 residues. The V segment lost 6 bases and the J segment 10 bases; nucleotides outside the gene matches: 4. The CDR3 sequence: CASRGQGQEQFF. The CDR3 DNA is TGTGCCAGCAGGGGACAGGGTCAGGAGCAGTTCTTC.

J is TRBJ2-1 and V is TRBV27; 7 nucleotides align to TRBD1. V lost 5 bases, J lost 1 base, and 8 bases stayed unmatched. Germline CDR1 and CDR2: MNHEY and SMNVEV (reference sequence). CDR3 length: 16 residues. CDR3 coding DNA: TGTGCCAGCAGTGCCGACAGGGTCGATTCCTACAATGAGCAGTTCTTC. Protein: CASSADRVDSYNEQFF.

This chain uses TRBV27 with TRBJ2-3; 12 nucleotides line up with TRBD2. This CDR3 is built from 18 residues. Per the germline V gene, CDR1 is MNHEY and CDR2 is SMNVEV (reference sequence). The trim removed 7 bases at V and 5 bases at J, leaving 16 bases unmatched. CDR3 DNA sequence: TGTGCCAGCAAGGACCCGACTAGCGGGAGCGGACGTGGAGATACGCAGTATTTT. Translated: CASKDPTSGSGRGDTQYF.

The chain carries TRBV6-6 and TRBJ2-3, with D perhaps TRBD1 (6 bases). Germline V gene lookup returns CDR1 MNHNY and CDR2 SVGAGI (reference sequence). Trimming left V 4 bases short and J 4 bases short, with 15 bases between. The CDR3 spans 15 residues. The CDR3 loop is CASSSHRAGADTQYF. CDR3 DNA sequence: TGTGCCAGCAGTTCCCACAGGGCCGGGGCAGATACGCAGTATTTT.

This chain links TRBV6-6 with TRBJ2-7; D is possibly TRBD1 (5 bases). This CDR3 has 15 amino acids. Trimming took 2 bases from V and 1 from J, leaving 12 bases between them. The germline V gene encodes CDR1 MNHNY and CDR2 SVGAGI (reference sequence). As DNA, the CDR3 is TGTGCCAGCAGTTACCTCCCAGGGCCTTCCTACGAGCAGTACTTC. Its protein product is CASSYLPGPSYEQYF.

This clone was found a few times. The gene calls are TRBV6-1 and TRBJ1-1; no clear D gene. Trimming shortened V by 10 bases and J by 1 base, and 16 bases separated the two germline ends. Germline values: CDR1 MNHNS, CDR2 SASEGT. The CDR3 totals 14 residues. DNA of the CDR3: TGTGCCACCCAAGCCAAGACGGAGAACACTGAAGCTTTCTTT. This encodes CATQAKTENTEAFF.

This clone has more than one count but fewer than ten. V usage is TRBV5-1 and J usage is TRBJ2-7; D gene ambiguous. The CDR3 extends over 18 amino acids. Germline V CDR1 and CDR2: SGHRS, YFSETQ. V lost 1 base to trimming and J lost 4 bases, with 24 bases between them. CDR3 DNA: TGCGCCAGCAGCTTGCAGCCGCAGGTTGCTCCTAAGACTTACGAGCAGTACTTC. Amino acid sequence: CASSLQPQVAPKTYEQYF.

The rearrangement joins TRBV7-9 to TRBJ2-7; 8 nucleotides line up with TRBD1. The CDR3 runs to 13 residues. The trim removed 6 bases at V and 5 bases at J, leaving 6 bases unmatched. The germline gives CDR1 SEHNR, CDR2 FQNEAQ (reference sequence). CDR3 coding DNA: TGTGCCAGCAGGCCCGACAGGGGCCACGAGCAGTACTTC. Amino acids: CASRPDRGHEQYF. Using reference TRBV7-9 and TRBJ2-7 for the parts outside the CDR3, the full variable domain is DTGVSQNPRHKITKRGQNVTFRCDPISEHNRLYWYRQTLGQGPEFLTYFQNEAQLEKSRLLSDRFSAERPKGSFSTLEIQRTEQGDSAMYLCASRPDRGHEQYFGPGTRLTVT.

Ten or more counts support this clone. This chain joins TRBV19 and TRBJ2-7; TRBD1 might be the D (6 bases). Germline V lookup: CDR1 LNHDA, CDR2 SQIVND (reference sequence). The germline V and J ends were trimmed by 6 bases and 2 bases, with 14 bases remaining between them. The CDR3 covers 14 residues. The CDR3 nucleotides read TGTGCCAGTAGCGCGACAGGAACGGCCTACGAGCAGTACTTC. It is translated as CASSATGTAYEQYF. Complete variable domain (other parts from reference TRBV19 and TRBJ2-7): DGGITQSPKYLFRKEGQNVTLSCEQNLNHDAMYWYRQDPGQGLRLIYYSQIVNDFQKGDIAEGYSVSREKKESFPLTVTSAQKNPTAFYLCASSATGTAYEQYFGPGTRLTVT.

This sequence joins TRBV5-1 and TRBJ2-5; D might be TRBD1 (5 bases). V lost 4 bases to trimming and J lost 0 bases, with 19 bases between them. Germline CDR1 and CDR2: SGHRS and YFSETQ. CDR3 length: 17 residues. Here the CDR3 reads CASSHPMTEPYQETQYF. CDR3 DNA: TGCGCCAGCAGCCACCCAATGACAGAGCCGTACCAAGAGACCCAGTACTTC.